Following are 12 T cell receptor beta chains from one sample sequenced in a study of blood T cell dynamics during melanoma immunotherapy. Time point specified: week 3, after first cycle of checkpoint inhibitor. Sequenced by immunoSEQ multiplex PCR; TCRdb stores in-frame clones only, minus some. Of approximately 10,000 clones in the sample, less than 90% were seen once. Sequencing was performed on blood, taken from a patient treated with checkpoint blockade. These receptors were collected from a human donor with melanoma.

The chain employs TRBV28 and TRBJ1-2; D is unclear. CDR3 length: 11 amino acids. The germline V gene has CDR1 MDHEN and CDR2 SYDVKM. V lost 8 bases and J lost 8, with 12 bases in between. As DNA, the CDR3 is TGTGCCAGCGAGGGCGTGGGCGGCTACACCTTC. Translated, it gives CASEGVGGYTF.

V usage is TRBV19 and J usage is TRBJ2-5; D remains unclear. The V end was cut by 3 bases, the J end by 1 base, with 15 bases between. The V gene's germline CDR1 is LNHDA and CDR2 SQIVND (reference sequence). The CDR3 covers 16 residues. CDR3 in amino acids: CASSINSHFLQETQYF. The CDR3, as DNA: TGTGCCAGTAGTATCAATTCGCATTTCCTCCAAGAGACCCAGTACTTC.

The V call is TRBV28, the J call TRBJ2-3; TRBD2 matches 9 bases. CDR3 length: 16 amino acids. Losses at the gene ends were 3 bases for V and 3 bases for J; bases not matched to a gene: 7. CDR1 and CDR2 (germline): MDHEN, SYDVKM. In nucleotides, the CDR3 is TGTGCCAGCAGTTTGACTAGCGGAGGGTTTACAGATACGCAGTATTTT. Encoded protein: CASSLTSGGFTDTQYF.

The chain is built from TRBV5-4 and TRBJ2-7; the D gene is possibly TRBD1 (6 bases). V dropped 0 bases and J dropped 5 bases, with 12 bases sitting between them. The germline V gene encodes CDR1 SGHNT and CDR2 YYREEE (reference sequence). The CDR3 sequence is 14 residues long. The CDR3 region is CASSLAGAGNEQYF. As DNA, the CDR3 is TGTGCCAGCAGCTTGGCAGGGGCCGGTAACGAGCAGTACTTC.

The chain links TRBV10-3 to TRBJ1-3; 9 bases map to TRBD1. V shed 4 bases, J shed 5 bases, and the junction held 6 bases outside the gene matches. CDR3 size: 15 residues. Germline assignment: CDR1 ENHRY and CDR2 SYGVKD. The CDR3 is CAISGPGQGRNTIYF. DNA of the CDR3: TGTGCCATCAGTGGTCCGGGACAGGGAAGAAACACCATATATTTT.

This clone was observed once. The V and J genes are TRBV11-3 and TRBJ2-2; D possibly corresponds to TRBD2 (6 bases). The V and J ends lost 7 bases and 1 base respectively, with 10 bases between them. Per the germline V gene, CDR1 is SGHNT and CDR2 is YENEEA. This CDR3 has 14 residues. The CDR3 DNA follows: TGTGCCAGCACTGCGGGACTGAACACCGGGGAGCTGTTTTTT. Residues: CASTAGLNTGELFF.

This chain uses TRBV7-9 with TRBJ2-6; 8 bases are a match to TRBD1. Germline CDR1 SEHNR, CDR2 FQNEAQ (reference sequence). The CDR3 consists of 17 residues. The V segment lost 3 bases and the J segment 0 bases; nucleotides outside the gene matches: 4. The CDR3 here is CASSLTGVASGANVLTF. In DNA, the CDR3 is TGTGCCAGCAGCTTGACAGGGGTTGCCTCTGGGGCCAACGTCCTGACTTTC.

The rearrangement joins TRBV5-4 to TRBJ1-1; weak D call: TRBD1 (5 bases). The V and J ends lost 4 bases and 2 bases respectively, with 12 bases between them. Germline CDR1 reads SGHNT; CDR2 reads YYREEE (reference sequence). The CDR3 runs 14 residues. In nucleotides, the CDR3 is TGTGCCAGCAGCATACTCGGGGGAAACACTGAAGCTTTCTTT. This encodes CASSILGGNTEAFF.

This clone was detected a few times. This chain uses TRBV30 with TRBJ1-2, with D possibly matching TRBD1 (5 bases). The germline V gene has CDR1 GTSNPN and CDR2 SVGIG (reference sequence). The V end lost 1 base, the J end lost 7 bases, and 13 bases lay between the germline ends. This CDR3 spans 13 amino acids. CDR3 in amino acids: CAWSDGAGPGYTF. The CDR3 nucleotides are TGTGCCTGGAGTGATGGGGCAGGGCCTGGCTACACCTTC. Full variable domain (rest looked up from reference TRBV30 and TRBJ1-2): SQTIHQWPATLVQPVGSPLSLECTVEGTSNPNLYWYRQAAGRGLQLLFYSVGIGQISSEVPQNLSASRPQDRQFILSSKKLLLSDSGFYLCAWSDGAGPGYTFGSGTRLTVV.

The table lists this clone with a count of one. The chain carries TRBV9 and TRBJ2-3; maybe TRBD1 (6 bases). Germline V lookup: CDR1 SGDLS, CDR2 YYNGEE. V gave up 4 bases and J gave up 0 bases, with 15 bases separating them. The CDR3 contains 16 residues. The CDR3 region has the DNA TGTGCCAGCAGCCAACACAGGGTGCAGAGCACAGATACGCAGTATTTT. Amino acids: CASSQHRVQSTDTQYF.

The chain recombines TRBV7-8 with TRBJ2-1; 9 positions match TRBD1. CDR1 SGHVS and CDR2 FQNEAQ come from the germline V gene. V was pared by 4 bases and J by 4 bases, with 5 bases of the junction left unmatched. The CDR3 loop spans 15 amino acids. The CDR3 region is CASSSDRGRYNEQFF. The CDR3 nucleotides are TGTGCCAGCAGCTCCGACAGGGGGAGATACAATGAGCAGTTCTTC.

The V and J genes are TRBV6-5 and TRBJ2-3, with TRBD2 matching over 8 bases. The CDR3 covers 13 residues. V shed 6 bases and J 5 bases; nucleotides not matched to a gene: 4. The germline CDR1 and CDR2 sequences are MNHEY and SVGAGI. CDR3 sequence: CASSDTSGDTQYF. CDR3 nucleotide sequence: TGTGCCAGCAGCGATACTAGCGGAGATACGCAGTATTTT.